One sample yielded the 27 T cell receptor beta chains listed below, sequenced in a study of blood T cell repertoires in COVID-19. Repertoires were generated with immunoSEQ multiplex PCR, while TCRdb's copy carries only in-frame clones and drops some. This table has 200,000 to 300,000 clones, roughly 84% appearing once. The material sequenced was peripheral blood. The source of these receptors is a man aged 35 to 55 who had recovered from COVID-19.

The rearrangement links TRBV10-3 to TRBJ1-5, with unresolved D. The CDR3 extends over 14 amino acids. CDR1 is ENHRY and CDR2 is SYGVKD in the germline V gene. V lost 6 bases and J 5 bases, leaving 14 bases between the germline ends. The CDR3 DNA follows: TGTGCCATCAGGGGCCTTGGGAGGGATCAGCCCCAGCATTTT. This sequence encodes CAIRGLGRDQPQHF.

This clone was recorded only once. The chain combines TRBV19 with TRBJ1-3; the D is unclear. V gave up 3 bases and J gave up 4 bases, with 13 bases separating them. CDR1 and CDR2 (germline): LNHDA, SQIVND (reference sequence). The CDR3 has 15 residues. The CDR3 sequence: CASSMVAATGNTIYF. In nucleotides, the CDR3 is TGTGCCAGTAGTATGGTGGCGGCTACGGGAAACACCATATATTTT.

The V gene is TRBV15, the J gene TRBJ2-7; perhaps TRBD2 as D (6 bases). Trimming stripped 0 bases from V and 3 bases from J, with 9 bases between. This CDR3 region has 14 residues. CDR1 is LNHNV, CDR2 YYDKDF, per germline (reference sequence). This CDR3 reads CATSRDSGVYEQYF. CDR3 DNA sequence: TGTGCCACCAGCAGAGATAGCGGCGTCTACGAGCAGTACTTC.

The CDR3 loop is CASSIDLAGPRSPLHF. CDR3 in DNA: TGTGCCAGTAGTATAGATTTAGCAGGGCCGCGATCACCCCTCCACTTT. V gene TRBV19 combines with J gene TRBJ1-6, with a tentative D call TRBD1 (5 bases). Trimming removed 0 bases at V and 10 bases at J, with 16 bases between. The length of the CDR3 is 16 residues. Looked up from germline, CDR1 is LNHDA and CDR2 is SQIVND (reference sequence). Looking up the rest from reference TRBV19 and TRBJ1-6 gives the full variable domain: DGGITQSPKYLFRKEGQNVTLSCEQNLNHDAMYWYRQDPGQGLRLIYYSQIVNDFQKGDIAEGYSVSREKKESFPLTVTSAQKNPTAFYLCASSIDLAGPRSPLHFGNGTRLTVT.

The gene calls are TRBV7-6 and TRBJ2-1, with a possible D match to TRBD2 (6 bases). Trimming removed 5 bases from V and 4 bases from J, with 15 bases in between. The CDR3 has 15 amino acids. The germline V gene encodes CDR1 SGHVS and CDR2 FNYEAQ. CDR3 amino acids: CASSETGTGYNEQFF. The CDR3 nucleotides read TGTGCCAGCAGCGAGACCGGGACTGGATACAATGAGCAGTTCTTC.

The DNA for the CDR3 is TGTGCCTGGAGTCCAGGGACAGGGGGCGATGAAGCTTTCTTT. Translating gives CAWSPGTGGDEAFF. The chain employs TRBV30 and TRBJ1-1; 12 bases fit TRBD1. This CDR3 comprises 14 residues. V shed 2 bases and J 7 bases; nucleotides not matched to a gene: 5. In germline, CDR1 is GTSNPN, CDR2 SVGIG (reference sequence). Drawing the rest from reference TRBV30 and TRBJ1-1, the complete variable domain is SQTIHQWPATLVQPVGSPLSLECTVEGTSNPNLYWYRQAAGRGLQLLFYSVGIGQISSEVPQNLSASRPQDRQFILSSKKLLLSDSGFYLCAWSPGTGGDEAFFGQGTRLTVV.

The chain has TRBV25-1 and TRBJ2-7; D is uncertain. Trimming took off 5 bases at V and 6 bases at J, with 8 bases between the two ends. In germline, CDR1 is MGHDK, CDR2 SYGVNS. The CDR3 runs 11 residues. CDR3 loop: CASSKRIEQYF. CDR3 nucleotide sequence: TGTGCCAGCAGTAAGAGGATCGAGCAGTACTTC.

The genes are TRBV9 and TRBJ1-2; perhaps TRBD1 as D (6 bases). V lost 0 bases to trimming and J lost 7 bases, with 16 bases between them. The CDR3 spans 15 residues. Looked up from germline, CDR1 is SGDLS and CDR2 is YYNGEE. CDR3 nucleotide sequence: TGTGCCAGCAGCGTAGAAAACAGGGCCACCGGTGGCTACACCTTC. It yields the protein CASSVENRATGGYTF.

This clone was seen only a few times. This rearrangement joins TRBV6-2 or TRBV6-3 to TRBJ1-2, with 7 positions matching TRBD1. The CDR3 spans 14 residues. The V and J ends lost 2 bases and 6 bases, in that order; junction bases with no gene match: 6. The V gene's germline CDR1 is MNHEY and CDR2 SVGEGT. CDR3 coding DNA: TGTGCCAGCAGTTACACTACAGGGGTGGATGGCTACACCTTC. Its translation: CASSYTTGVDGYTF.

The chain recombines TRBV24-1 with TRBJ2-1, with a tentative D call TRBD2 (6 bases). CDR3 size: 13 residues. Per germline, CDR1 KGHDR and CDR2 SFDVKD. Between the trimmed V and J ends, which lost 7 bases and 9 bases, there was a span of 15 bases. DNA for the CDR3: TGTGCCACCAGCCCTAGGGGAGGTAGTGAGCAGTTCTTC. Translated, it gives CATSPRGGSEQFF.

V gene TRBV24-1 combines with J gene TRBJ1-4; D is unresolved. The V end lost 7 bases, the J end lost 0 bases, and 11 bases lay between the germline ends. The CDR3 has 15 residues. From germline, CDR1 is KGHDR and CDR2 SFDVKD. CDR3: CATRMRESTNEKLFF. CDR3 DNA: TGTGCCACCAGGATGCGGGAGTCAACTAATGAAAAACTGTTTTTT.

V is TRBV11-2 and J is TRBJ2-3, with 7 positions matching TRBD1. Germline V gene lookup returns CDR1 SGHAT and CDR2 FQNNGV. The J segment lost 4 bases and the V segment lost 3 bases, leaving 4 bases of the junction unmatched. The length of the CDR3 is 14 residues. This CDR3 is CASSLTGFADTQYF. In nucleotides, the CDR3 is TGTGCCAGCAGCTTGACAGGGTTCGCAGATACGCAGTATTTT.

CDR3 nucleotides: TGTGCCAGCAGCGCAGGAGGGGCCACTGAAGCTTTCTTT. Its translation: CASSAGGATEAFF. J is TRBJ1-1 and V is TRBV9; tentatively, D is TRBD1 (5 bases). This CDR3 is 13 amino acids long. Per germline, CDR1 SGDLS and CDR2 YYNGEE. V lost 3 bases and J lost 4, with 10 bases in between.

The chain has TRBV10-3 and TRBJ2-4; 13 bases line up with TRBD2. The CDR3 consists of 19 residues. Germline trimming cut 8 bases from V and 0 bases from J; bases unmatched to any gene: 13. The germline V gene encodes CDR1 ENHRY and CDR2 SYGVKD. CDR3 coding DNA: TGTGCCATCGGGCCTACTAGCGGGAGGGCCGCGGGAGCCAAAAACATTCAGTACTTC. The encoded protein is CAIGPTSGRAAGAKNIQYF.

V and J are TRBV18 and TRBJ2-1, with 9 bases lining up with TRBD2. CDR1 is KGHSH, CDR2 LQKENI, per germline. Losses at the gene ends were 3 bases for V and 7 bases for J; bases not matched to a gene: 7. The length of the CDR3 is 15 residues. The CDR3 sequence is CASSPGVAGVNEQFF. For the CDR3, the DNA is TGTGCCAGCTCACCTGGGGTAGCGGGGGTTAATGAGCAGTTCTTC.

The genes are TRBV11-2 and TRBJ1-6; D is undetermined. Germline CDR1 and CDR2: SGHAT and FQNNGV. V was clipped by 3 bases and J by 1 base, with 7 bases between them. The CDR3 runs 15 residues. The CDR3 here is CASSFRGSYNSPLHF. In DNA form, the CDR3 reads TGTGCCAGCAGCTTCAGAGGGTCCTATAATTCACCCCTCCACTTT.

The chain is built from TRBV12-5 and TRBJ1-1; the D is unclear. The germline gives CDR1 LGHNT, CDR2 FRNRAP. The V gene lost 1 base and the J gene lost 2 bases, with 8 bases spanning the gap. The CDR3 is 14 amino acids. As DNA, the CDR3 is TGTGCTAGTGGTTTGGGAACAGCTAACACTGAAGCTTTCTTT. Amino acids: CASGLGTANTEAFF.

The V call is TRBV7-9, the J call TRBJ1-3; the D is unclear. The V gene's germline CDR1 is SEHNR and CDR2 FQNEAQ (reference sequence). V was cut by 5 bases and J by 0 bases, with 14 bases left in between. The CDR3 runs to 16 residues. CDR3 region: CASSATRGYSGNTIYF. The CDR3 DNA sequence: TGTGCCAGCAGCGCGACCCGGGGTTACTCTGGAAACACCATATATTTT.

V is TRBV3-1 (or the pseudogene TRBV3-2) and J is TRBJ2-1, with a tentative D call TRBD1 (5 bases). The CDR3 consists of 15 residues. The V end was cut by 4 bases, the J end by 6 bases, with 16 bases between. CDR1 and CDR2 (germline): LGHDT, YNNKEL (reference sequence). Written as DNA, the CDR3 is TGTGCCAGCAGCCGACGAATGGGGCAGGCCAATGAGCAGTTCTTC. This translates into CASSRRMGQANEQFF.

The chain recombines TRBV6-5 with TRBJ1-4; weak D call: TRBD1 (5 bases). V dropped 10 bases and J dropped 3 bases, with 12 bases sitting between them. The CDR3 has 13 amino acids. Germline CDR1 is MNHEY and CDR2 is SVGAGI. CDR3 nucleotide sequence: TGTGCCACCACGGGGGTAGCTAATGAAAAACTGTTTTTT. Translation: CATTGVANEKLFF.

This sequence joins TRBV6-5 and TRBJ1-1, with D maybe TRBD1 (6 bases). CDR3 size: 14 residues. CDR1 MNHEY and CDR2 SVGAGI come from the germline V gene. Trimming pared 1 base from V and 4 bases from J, leaving 10 bases between. The CDR3 reads CASSYLTGGTEAFF. CDR3 DNA: TGTGCCAGCAGTTACTTGACAGGCGGCACTGAAGCTTTCTTT.

CDR3 amino acids: CASSLSGGAYEQYF. The DNA for the CDR3 is TGTGCCAGCAGCCTTAGCGGGGGGGCCTACGAGCAGTACTTC. This rearrangement joins TRBV9 to TRBJ2-7, with 11 bases lining up with TRBD2. The CDR3 covers 14 residues. Looked up from germline, CDR1 is SGDLS and CDR2 is YYNGEE. J lost 2 bases, V lost 4 bases, and 2 bases had no gene match.

The V and J genes are TRBV2 and TRBJ2-5; TRBD2 aligns across 12 bases. Germline V gene sequence: CDR1 SNHLY, CDR2 FYNNEI. The CDR3 has 15 residues. V was clipped by 5 bases and J by 3 bases; unmatched bases: 4. The CDR3 loop is CASSSRLAGEETQYF. The CDR3 DNA follows: TGTGCCAGCAGTAGCAGACTAGCGGGAGAAGAGACCCAGTACTTC.

This rearrangement joins TRBV5-1 to TRBJ1-3; 10 positions match TRBD1. Germline CDR1 SGHRS, CDR2 YFSETQ. V lost 1 base and J lost 8; bases outside the gene matches: 3. The CDR3 runs to 14 residues. CDR3 nucleotide sequence: TGCGCCAGCAGCTTGTACGGACAGGGGGACACCATATATTTT. This gives the protein CASSLYGQGDTIYF.

J is TRBJ2-1 and V is TRBV11-3; 10 nucleotides line up with TRBD2. The CDR3 sequence is 16 residues long. The J segment lost 9 bases and the V segment lost 1 base, leaving 9 bases of the junction unmatched. The germline CDR1 and CDR2 sequences are SGHNT and YENEEA. The CDR3 spells CASSLVAPSGGGEQFF. CDR3 DNA sequence: TGTGCCAGCAGCTTAGTCGCCCCTAGCGGGGGTGGTGAGCAGTTCTTC. Combining the CDR3 with reference TRBV11-3 and TRBJ2-1 gives the whole variable domain EAGVVQSPRYKIIEKKQPVAFWCNPISGHNTLYWYLQNLGQGPELLIRYENEEAVDDSQLPKDRFSAERLKGVDSTLKIQPAELGDSAVYLCASSLVAPSGGGEQFFGPGTRLTVL.

The rearrangement links TRBV9 to TRBJ1-1, with TRBD1 matching over 8 bases. This CDR3 region has 15 residues. Germline V gives CDR1 SGDLS, CDR2 YYNGEE. J was trimmed by 2 bases and V by 4 bases; bases with no gene match: 7. CDR3 amino acids: CASSHQTGENTEAFF. CDR3 nucleotides: TGTGCCAGCAGCCATCAGACAGGGGAAAACACTGAAGCTTTCTTT.

The rearrangement uses TRBV7-9 and TRBJ1-3; 9 nucleotides match TRBD1. Germline trimming cut 3 bases from V and 6 bases from J; bases unmatched to any gene: 9. Germline V CDR1 and CDR2: SEHNR, FQNEAQ (reference sequence). This CDR3 spans 16 amino acids. The CDR3 sequence is CASSFGQGMGENTIYF. The DNA for the CDR3 is TGTGCCAGCAGCTTCGGACAGGGGATGGGCGAAAACACCATATATTTT.